These 23 T cell receptor beta chains share one sample of origin, sequenced in a study of cytomegalovirus exposure and HLA in healthy donors (dated by TCRdb to about 2017). The library relied on the immunoSEQ multiplex PCR assay. For the multiplex PCR, a mixture combining 60 forward primers for TCR Vbeta segments and 13 reverse primers for TCR Jbeta segments was used. The clones in this table, taken by TCRdb from immuneACCESS, are in-frame only. Not every clone is retained; where verified, under half of the shortfall comes from an unresolved V gene, and the cause of the rest is unknown. The sample data list 65,000 to 90,000 clones, and approximately 83% of these were observed just once. Around 2.8% of the sample goes to the ten largest clones. Source material: PBMCs. Source of these receptors: a man aged 35 to 55 in good health and CMV-seronegative.

Only a few counts were recorded for this clone. This chain links TRBV6-5 with TRBJ1-1; TRBD1 matches 11 bases. CDR3 length equals 13 residues. The germline gives CDR1 MNHEY, CDR2 SVGAGI. Trimming at V came to 2 bases and at J to 7 bases, leaving 0 bases not matched to a gene. In DNA, the CDR3 is TGTGCCAGCAGTTACGGGACAGGGGGTGAAGCTTTCTTT. Translating it yields CASSYGTGGEAFF.

V usage is TRBV11-3 and J usage is TRBJ2-2; tentative D call: TRBD2 (7 bases). The germline V and J ends were trimmed by 5 bases and 4 bases, with 20 bases remaining between them. The germline V gene has CDR1 SGHNT and CDR2 YENEEA. CDR3 length: 17 residues. As DNA, the CDR3 is TGTGCCAGCAGCACACCACCGGGGGGCATAATCACCGGGGAGCTGTTTTTT. Amino acids: CASSTPPGGIITGELFF.

The genes are TRBV19 and TRBJ2-1, with 8 bases fitting TRBD1. Germline V CDR1 and CDR2: LNHDA, SQIVND (reference sequence). The CDR3 length is 15 residues. With 6 bases clipped from V and 3 bases from J, the junction kept 7 bases outside the gene matches. CDR3 DNA sequence: TGTGCCAGTAGGGGGACAGGAAGGGGCTACAATGAGCAGTTCTTC. Translating it yields CASRGTGRGYNEQFF. Together with reference TRBV19 and TRBJ2-1, the CDR3 gives the full variable domain: DGGITQSPKYLFRKEGQNVTLSCEQNLNHDAMYWYRQDPGQGLRLIYYSQIVNDFQKGDIAEGYSVSREKKESFPLTVTSAQKNPTAFYLCASRGTGRGYNEQFFGPGTRLTVL.

A remark on this clone: Relative to the germline gene, one junction end is altered; a read error may explain this. The DNA for the CDR3 is TGTGCCAGCTCCCCAACCGTACTCACCTCTGAAAACACCATATATTTT. This codes for CASSPTVLTSENTIYF. The V call is TRBV18, the J call TRBJ1-3; no clear D. Per the germline V gene, CDR1 is KGHSH and CDR2 is LQKENI. The CDR3 has 16 amino acids.

V usage is TRBV9 and J usage is TRBJ2-1; maybe TRBD2 (7 bases). Per germline, CDR1 SGDLS and CDR2 YYNGEE. This CDR3 has 15 amino acids. Trimming cost V 3 bases and J 8 bases, with 18 bases left between them. The CDR3 sequence: CASSAHGGGNDEQFF. The DNA of the CDR3 is TGTGCCAGCAGCGCTCATGGGGGGGGCAACGATGAGCAGTTCTTC. The full variable domain, with the rest looked up from reference TRBV9 and TRBJ2-1, is DSGVTQTPKHLITATGQRVTLRCSPRSGDLSVYWYQQSLDQGLQFLIQYYNGEERAKGNILERFSAQQFPDLHSELNLSSLELGDSALYFCASSAHGGGNDEQFFGPGTRLTVL.

The gene calls are TRBV7-9 and TRBJ2-1; D uncertain. This CDR3 region has 13 residues. With 5 bases removed from V and 7 bases from J, the gap between germline ends came to 12 bases. The germline gives CDR1 SEHNR, CDR2 FQNEAQ (reference sequence). DNA of the CDR3: TGTGCCAGCAGCCCCCCCGCGGTTAATGAGCAGTTCTTC. Protein sequence: CASSPPAVNEQFF.

The V call is TRBV10-3, the J call TRBJ2-5; D may be TRBD2 (6 bases). Germline V lookup: CDR1 ENHRY, CDR2 SYGVKD. The length of the CDR3 is 13 residues. The V end was cut by 6 bases, the J end by 4 bases, with 12 bases between. The CDR3 DNA reads TGTGCCATCAGGAATGGGGGGACAGAGACCCAGTACTTC. It codes for CAIRNGGTETQYF.

This clone has only a few counts. The gene calls are TRBV5-6 and TRBJ1-1, with TRBD1 matching 9 bases. Losses at the gene ends were 3 bases for V and 4 bases for J; bases not matched to a gene: 4. CDR1 is SGHDT and CDR2 is YYEEEE in the germline V gene. The CDR3 runs 14 residues. The CDR3 is CASSYDRGSTEAFF. Written as DNA, the CDR3 is TGTGCCAGCAGCTACGACAGGGGGTCCACTGAAGCTTTCTTT. Full variable domain (remainder filled in from reference TRBV5-6 and TRBJ1-1): DAGVTQSPTHLIKTRGQQVTLRCSPKSGHDTVSWYQQALGQGPQFIFQYYEEEERQRGNFPDRFSGHQFPNYSSELNVNALLLGDSALYLCASSYDRGSTEAFFGQGTRLTVV.

The genes are TRBV29-1 and TRBJ1-1; perhaps TRBD1 as D (5 bases). Germline V gene data show CDR1 as SQVTM and CDR2 as ANQGSEA. The V end was cut by 6 bases, the J end by 4 bases, with 18 bases between. CDR3 length: 14 amino acids. CDR3 bases: TGCAGCGTGCGACTGGGGGGGATTCTCACTGAAGCTTTCTTT. It specifies CSVRLGGILTEAFF. The full variable domain, in which reference TRBV29-1 and TRBJ1-1 provide the parts outside the CDR3, is SAVISQKPSRDICQRGTSLTIQCQVDSQVTMMFWYRQQPGQSLTLIATANQGSEATYESGFVIDKFPISRPNLTFSTLTVSNMSPEDSSIYLCSVRLGGILTEAFFGQGTRLTVV.

In its sample, this clone was seen a few times. The V gene is TRBV5-6, the J gene TRBJ1-5, with TRBD1 matching over 9 bases. Germline CDR1 and CDR2: SGHDT and YYEEEE. The CDR3 extends over 14 amino acids. Trimming at V came to 4 bases and at J to 6 bases, leaving 5 bases not matched to a gene. The CDR3 spells CASSRTGEGQPQHF. The CDR3 nucleotides read TGTGCCAGCAGCCGGACAGGGGAAGGTCAGCCCCAGCATTTT.

This clone was seen only a few times. The V call is TRBV7-9, the J call TRBJ2-1, with a weak D call TRBD2 (5 bases). V lost 6 bases and J lost 0, with 15 bases in between. Germline V gene lookup returns CDR1 SEHNR and CDR2 FQNEAQ (reference sequence). CDR3 length: 16 residues. In DNA, the CDR3 is TGTGCCAGCAGTCTAACAGTGGGGAGCTCCTACAATGAGCAGTTCTTC. The encoded protein is CASSLTVGSSYNEQFF.

The genes are TRBV9 and TRBJ2-7; 7 bases are shared with TRBD1. V lost 3 bases to trimming and J lost 0 bases; unmatched junction nucleotides: 18. Germline V gene data show CDR1 as SGDLS and CDR2 as YYNGEE. The CDR3 has 19 residues. The CDR3 nucleotides are TGTGCCAGCAGCGACTCGACAGGGAGTTTGGTAACAAGCTCCTACGAGCAGTACTTC. This gives the protein CASSDSTGSLVTSSYEQYF. Filled out from reference TRBV9 and TRBJ2-7, the complete variable domain reads DSGVTQTPKHLITATGQRVTLRCSPRSGDLSVYWYQQSLDQGLQFLIQYYNGEERAKGNILERFSAQQFPDLHSELNLSSLELGDSALYFCASSDSTGSLVTSSYEQYFGPGTRLTVT.

This clone was seen more than once but under ten times. V usage is TRBV19 and J usage is TRBJ2-7; D perhaps matches TRBD1 (5 bases). The germline CDR1 and CDR2 sequences are LNHDA and SQIVND (reference sequence). V dropped 3 bases and J dropped 2 bases, with 14 bases sitting between them. This CDR3 is 15 amino acids long. Here the CDR3 reads CASSISGKRTYEQYF. The CDR3 coding sequence is TGTGCCAGTAGTATTTCAGGGAAACGAACCTACGAGCAGTACTTC.

The chain carries TRBV7-8 and TRBJ2-5; D call uncertain. The V end lost 2 bases, the J end lost 3 bases, and 10 bases lay between the germline ends. Germline assignment: CDR1 SGHVS and CDR2 FQNEAQ. The length of the CDR3 is 14 residues. The CDR3 DNA is TGTGCCAGCAGCTTATCCAGGTCTAAAGAGACCCAGTACTTC. Its protein product is CASSLSRSKETQYF.

The chain is built from TRBV7-8 and TRBJ2-6; TRBD2 might be the D (7 bases). Germline V gene lookup returns CDR1 SGHVS and CDR2 FQNEAQ. This CDR3 spans 18 amino acids. Trimming left V 3 bases short and J 0 bases short, with 15 bases between. CDR3 region: CASSFARGALSGANVLTF. The CDR3 nucleotides read TGTGCCAGCAGCTTCGCTCGGGGGGCACTCTCTGGGGCCAACGTCCTGACTTTC.

The J gene is TRBJ2-7, the V gene TRBV7-2, with 12 bases identical to TRBD1. With 1 base clipped from V and 3 bases from J, the junction kept 4 bases outside the gene matches. The germline V gene has CDR1 SGHTA and CDR2 FQGNSA. The CDR3 contains 16 residues. The CDR3 loop reads CASSLEGTGGVYEQYF. The CDR3 DNA is TGTGCCAGCAGCTTAGAAGGGACAGGGGGCGTCTACGAGCAGTACTTC.

The sample holds a few counts of this clone. V gene TRBV5-1 combines with J gene TRBJ1-5, with D perhaps TRBD1 (5 bases). The CDR3 covers 15 residues. The V end lost 0 bases, the J end lost 6 bases, and 13 bases lay between the germline ends. Germline CDR1 SGHRS, CDR2 YFSETQ. The CDR3 region has the DNA TGCGCCAGCAGCTTGGGCGGGGGATCTGCTCAGCCCCAGCATTTT. It specifies CASSLGGGSAQPQHF.

J is TRBJ2-1 and V is TRBV4-2; tentatively, D is TRBD2 (5 bases). This CDR3 has 15 amino acids. The germline V and J ends were trimmed by 4 bases and 3 bases, with 13 bases remaining between them. Germline assignment: CDR1 LGHNA and CDR2 YNFKEQ. CDR3 nucleotide sequence: TGTGCCAGCAGCCCTGAACGGGAACTCTACAATGAGCAGTTCTTC. This encodes CASSPERELYNEQFF.

The rearrangement joins TRBV27 to TRBJ2-7; no reliable D call. Germline lookup yields CDR1 MNHEY and CDR2 SMNVEV (reference sequence). CDR3 size: 16 residues. Trimming stripped 5 bases from V and 1 base from J, with 18 bases between. CDR3 nucleotide sequence: TGTGCCAGCAGTCCCTTAGCCCCTCACATTTCCTACGAGCAGTACTTC. Its protein product is CASSPLAPHISYEQYF.

The gene calls are TRBV5-5 and TRBJ1-2; 11 bases map to TRBD1. Per the germline V gene, CDR1 is SGHKS and CDR2 is YYEKEE (reference sequence). The CDR3 has 14 residues. The trim removed 5 bases at V and 8 bases at J, leaving 8 bases unmatched. The CDR3 DNA sequence: TGTGCCAGCAGGAGAGGACAGGGGGCTTGGGGCTACACCTTC. It specifies CASRRGQGAWGYTF.

The J gene is TRBJ1-2, the V gene TRBV28; 9 bases match TRBD1. The CDR3 runs 15 residues. The trim removed 4 bases at V and 5 bases at J, leaving 8 bases unmatched. Germline values: CDR1 MDHEN, CDR2 SYDVKM. CDR3 amino acids: CASSSPGTGLYGYTF. Written as DNA, the CDR3 is TGTGCCAGCAGTTCCCCCGGGACAGGGTTATATGGCTACACCTTC.

J is TRBJ2-7 and V is TRBV21-1; TRBD2, as called in the table, went unchecked against the DNA. TRBV21-1 is a recognized pseudogene. The CDR3 covers 13 residues. The CDR3 bases are TGTGCCAGCAGCAACCCTAGCTCCTACGAGCAGTACTTC. Protein sequence: CASSNPSSYEQYF.

The V call is TRBV7-9, the J call TRBJ1-1, with D unclear. The CDR3 is 16 residues long. Looked up from germline, CDR1 is SEHNR and CDR2 is FQNEAQ (reference sequence). V was shortened by 1 base and J by 1 base, with 13 bases between the two germline ends. The CDR3 coding sequence is TGTGCCAGCAGCTTAGGGTGGGGAGATTCGAACACTGAAGCTTTCTTT. The encoded protein is CASSLGWGDSNTEAFF.